Below, 23 T cell receptor beta chains from the same sample are listed, as sequenced in a study of CD4+ T cells in melanoma (dated by TCRdb to the early 2020s). Library preparation was by the immunoSEQ multiplex PCR assay. The table was pulled from immuneACCESS by TCRdb, which kept in-frame rearrangements only. Such tables lose some clones; where checked, under half of the loss comes from unresolved V genes, and the rest has no known cause. Recorded for this sample are 15,000 to 20,000 clones; over 70% of them occurred a single time. The ten largest clones capture about 4.9% of the sample. Sequenced material: cells from a culture (not recorded whether cultured in vitro). The source is a human donor with melanoma.

V usage is TRBV5-1 and J usage is TRBJ2-5; D is perhaps TRBD2 (6 bases). V shed 6 bases and J shed 1 base, with 13 bases lying between them. CDR1 and CDR2 (germline): SGHRS, YFSETQ. The CDR3 contains 14 residues. CDR3 loop: CASTTQGGQETQYF. The CDR3 DNA reads as TGCGCCAGCACAACTCAGGGAGGCCAAGAGACCCAGTACTTC. Variable domain in full (rest from reference TRBV5-1 and TRBJ2-5): KAGVTQTPRYLIKTRGQQVTLSCSPISGHRSVSWYQQTPGQGLQFLFEYFSETQRNKGNFPGRFSGRQFSNSRSEMNVSTLELGDSALYLCASTTQGGQETQYFGPGTRLLVL.

CDR3 nucleotides: TGCGCCAGCAGCTTGAATGGGCCAGATCAGCAAGCTTTCTTT. Translated: CASSLNGPDQQAFF. This sequence joins TRBV5-1 and TRBJ1-1; the D is unclear. Germline V CDR1 and CDR2: SGHRS, YFSETQ. The CDR3 extends over 14 amino acids. Trimming removed 1 base at V and 9 bases at J, with 16 bases between. Supplemented by reference TRBV5-1 and TRBJ1-1, the full variable domain reads KAGVTQTPRYLIKTRGQQVTLSCSPISGHRSVSWYQQTPGQGLQFLFEYFSETQRNKGNFPGRFSGRQFSNSRSEMNVSTLELGDSALYLCASSLNGPDQQAFFGQGTRLTVV.

The chain carries TRBV5-4 and TRBJ1-1; perhaps TRBD1 as D (6 bases). Germline CDR1 SGHNT, CDR2 YYREEE (reference sequence). V was shortened by 2 bases and J by 1 base, with 9 bases between the two germline ends. The CDR3 contains 14 residues. Here the CDR3 DNA reads TGTGCCAGCAGCTTACAGGGTGGGAACACTGAAGCTTTCTTT. It specifies CASSLQGGNTEAFF.

CDR3 protein: CASSRQELGYGYTF. The CDR3 DNA reads TGTGCCAGCAGTCGTCAGGAGCTTGGCTATGGCTACACCTTC. The chain is built from TRBV9 and TRBJ1-2; no reliable D call. The germline CDR1 and CDR2 sequences are SGDLS and YYNGEE. The CDR3 has 14 amino acids. V lost 5 bases and J lost 4, with 15 bases in between.

The V and J genes are TRBV7-2 and TRBJ2-7; D is uncertain. V gave up 5 bases and J gave up 6 bases, with 8 bases separating them. CDR1 is SGHTA, CDR2 FQGNSA, per germline. This CDR3 has 11 residues. CDR3 loop: CASSPYSEQYF. The CDR3, as DNA: TGTGCCAGCAGCCCTTATAGCGAGCAGTACTTC. Full variable domain (rest looked up from reference TRBV7-2 and TRBJ2-7): GAGVSQSPSNKVTEKGKDVELRCDPISGHTALYWYRQSLGQGLEFLIYFQGNSAPDKSGLPSDRFSAERTGGSVSTLTIQRTQQEDSAVYLCASSPYSEQYFGPGTRLTVT.

This clone was picked up a small number of times. The chain joins TRBV11-2 to TRBJ2-5, with 9 bases aligning to TRBD2. CDR3 size: 16 residues. The V segment lost 10 bases and the J segment 4 bases; nucleotides outside the gene matches: 16. Germline V gene sequence: CDR1 SGHAT, CDR2 FQNNGV. CDR3 sequence: CATQRGASGDGETQYF. CDR3 DNA sequence: TGTGCCACCCAGCGGGGGGCGAGCGGGGATGGAGAGACCCAGTACTTC.

This rearrangement joins TRBV5-4 to TRBJ2-3, with D possibly matching TRBD2 (5 bases). Germline V gene lookup returns CDR1 SGHNT and CDR2 YYREEE (reference sequence). This CDR3 is 15 amino acids long. V was pared by 0 bases and J by 8 bases, with 16 bases between. For the CDR3, the DNA is TGTGCCAGCAGCTTGGCGGCTAGCCGTACGGGTACGCAGTATTTT. Its protein product is CASSLAASRTGTQYF.

The chain employs TRBV6-5 and TRBJ1-2; D remains unclear. This CDR3 comprises 14 residues. Trimming shortened V by 0 bases and J by 3 bases, and 8 bases separated the two germline ends. Germline assignment: CDR1 MNHEY and CDR2 SVGAGI. Here the CDR3 reads CASSYSYSDYGYTF. In nucleotides, the CDR3 is TGTGCCAGCAGTTACTCGTACTCGGACTATGGCTACACCTTC.

Worth noting for this clone: A junction boundary mismatches the germline segment, possibly from a read error. This sequence joins TRBV5-1 and TRBJ1-4, with 10 bases aligning to TRBD1. There are 18 residues in the CDR3. The germline gives CDR1 SGHRS, CDR2 YFSETQ. The CDR3 bases are TGCGCCAGCAGTCCCGGGACAGGGGAAGGAATGGCTAAGGAAAAACTGTTTTTT. This sequence encodes CASSPGTGEGMAKEKLFF.

V and J are TRBV5-6 and TRBJ2-1; a possible D gene is TRBD2 (5 bases). Germline CDR1 SGHDT, CDR2 YYEEEE. CDR3 size: 16 residues. Trimming cost V 1 base and J 1 base, with 12 bases left between them. The CDR3 sequence is CASSLTGIWSYNEQFF. The CDR3 coding sequence is TGTGCCAGCAGCTTGACCGGGATTTGGTCCTACAATGAGCAGTTCTTC. The full variable domain, rest sourced from reference TRBV5-6 and TRBJ2-1, is DAGVTQSPTHLIKTRGQQVTLRCSPKSGHDTVSWYQQALGQGPQFIFQYYEEEERQRGNFPDRFSGHQFPNYSSELNVNALLLGDSALYLCASSLTGIWSYNEQFFGPGTRLTVL.

This rearrangement joins TRBV5-1 to TRBJ2-1, with TRBD1 matching 8 bases. CDR1 and CDR2 (germline): SGHRS, YFSETQ. The V and J ends lost 1 base and 4 bases, in that order; junction bases with no gene match: 4. This CDR3 has 15 amino acids. CDR3 sequence: CASSLRQGPYNEQFF. The CDR3 DNA is TGCGCCAGCAGCTTGAGACAGGGGCCGTACAATGAGCAGTTCTTC.

The CDR3 sequence is CAISEASGHSYNEQFF. CDR3 DNA: TGTGCCATCAGTGAGGCTAGCGGCCACTCCTACAATGAGCAGTTCTTC. The chain is built from TRBV10-3 and TRBJ2-1; 7 bases agree with TRBD2. The CDR3 extends over 16 amino acids. With 2 bases clipped from V and 0 bases from J, the junction kept 4 bases outside the gene matches. Germline loops: CDR1 ENHRY, CDR2 SYGVKD.

The J gene is TRBJ1-4, the V gene TRBV18; 7 bases agree with TRBD1. The V gene's germline CDR1 is KGHSH and CDR2 LQKENI. With 1 base clipped from V and 7 bases from J, the junction kept 3 bases outside the gene matches. The length of the CDR3 is 14 residues. CDR3 sequence reads: CASSPQNRGEKLFF. As DNA, the CDR3 is TGTGCCAGCTCACCACAGAACAGGGGTGAAAAACTGTTTTTT. The entire variable domain, with the rest obtained from reference TRBV18 and TRBJ1-4, is as follows: NAGVMQNPRHLVRRRGQEARLRCSPMKGHSHVYWYRQLPEEGLKFMVYLQKENIIDESGMPKERFSAEFPKEGPSILRIQQVVRGDSAAYFCASSPQNRGEKLFFGSGTQLSVL.

The J gene is TRBJ1-5, the V gene TRBV10-2, with D perhaps TRBD1 (6 bases). The ends were cut back, 3 bases at V and 5 bases at J, with 11 bases in the middle. The CDR3 has 14 residues. Per the germline V gene, CDR1 is WSHSY and CDR2 is SAAADI. The CDR3 DNA is TGCGCCAGCAGTGAATCGGGGGCGCATCAGCCCCAGCATTTT. It encodes CASSESGAHQPQHF.

The chain employs TRBV5-8 and TRBJ1-4, with 10 bases identical to TRBD1. Germline V CDR1 and CDR2: SGHTS, YDEGEE. V shed 10 bases, J shed 10 bases, and the junction held 10 bases outside the gene matches. The CDR3 spans 13 residues. The CDR3 reads CACGGTGEAKLFF. The DNA for the CDR3 is TGTGCCTGCGGCGGGACAGGGGAGGCAAAACTGTTTTTT.

The genes are TRBV18 and TRBJ2-2, with D possibly being TRBD1 (6 bases). The CDR3 totals 16 residues. Germline values: CDR1 KGHSH, CDR2 LQKENI. V lost 1 base to trimming and J lost 4 bases, with 13 bases between them. The CDR3 sequence: CASSPRAQGPTGELFF. In nucleotides, the CDR3 is TGTGCCAGCTCACCACGGGCCCAGGGGCCCACCGGGGAGCTGTTTTTT.

The chain combines TRBV5-1 with TRBJ2-6; TRBD2 agrees at 7 bases. CDR1 and CDR2 from the germline V gene are SGHRS and YFSETQ. This CDR3 has 19 residues. V was clipped by 4 bases and J by 0 bases; unmatched bases: 13. The CDR3 loop reads CASSLGLAGVSSGANVLTF. For the CDR3, the DNA is TGCGCCAGCAGCCTGGGTCTGGCGGGGGTTTCCTCTGGGGCCAACGTCCTGACTTTC. The full variable domain, with the rest looked up from reference TRBV5-1 and TRBJ2-6, is KAGVTQTPRYLIKTRGQQVTLSCSPISGHRSVSWYQQTPGQGLQFLFEYFSETQRNKGNFPGRFSGRQFSNSRSEMNVSTLELGDSALYLCASSLGLAGVSSGANVLTFGAGSRLTVL.

V and J are TRBV2 and TRBJ1-3; D gene uncertain. Trimming removed 6 bases at V and 0 bases at J, with 15 bases between. This CDR3 has 16 amino acids. Germline V lookup: CDR1 SNHLY, CDR2 FYNNEI. CDR3 loop: CASSRPQAISGNTIYF. The CDR3 DNA sequence: TGTGCCAGCAGCCGCCCCCAGGCGATCTCTGGAAACACCATATATTTT.

The V and J genes are TRBV6-1 and TRBJ1-1; D gene uncertain. CDR1 MNHNS and CDR2 SASEGT come from the germline V gene. This CDR3 is 12 amino acids long. Trimming took 8 bases from V and 0 from J, leaving 7 bases between them. The CDR3 sequence is CASVRMNTEAFF. The CDR3 region has the DNA TGTGCCAGCGTCCGGATGAACACTGAAGCTTTCTTT.

The genes are TRBV30 and TRBJ1-2; possibly TRBD1 for D (6 bases). Looked up from germline, CDR1 is GTSNPN and CDR2 is SVGIG (reference sequence). The CDR3 consists of 14 residues. Trimming left V 3 bases short and J 4 bases short, with 15 bases between. The CDR3 is CAWRATGTTYGYTF. The CDR3 region has the DNA TGTGCCTGGAGAGCCACAGGGACAACCTATGGCTACACCTTC.

This rearrangement joins TRBV19 to TRBJ1-4; TRBD1 is a possible D gene (6 bases). V lost 6 bases and J lost 7, with 18 bases in between. The CDR3 covers 15 residues. Germline V gives CDR1 LNHDA, CDR2 SQIVND (reference sequence). CDR3 sequence: CASSTGTTKGEKLFF. The CDR3, as DNA: TGTGCCAGTAGCACCGGGACAACAAAGGGTGAAAAACTGTTTTTT.

V usage is TRBV7-9 and J usage is TRBJ2-2; D is perhaps TRBD1 (6 bases). CDR3 size: 16 residues. Germline CDR1 and CDR2: SEHNR and FQNEAQ (reference sequence). Trimming took off 4 bases at V and 6 bases at J, with 18 bases between the two ends. CDR3: CASSSPGQEVAGELFF. The CDR3 nucleotides read TGTGCCAGCAGCTCCCCGGGACAAGAAGTAGCCGGGGAGCTGTTTTTT.

CDR3 amino acids: CASSLAPLDVSAWEKLFF. The CDR3 nucleotides read TGCGCCAGCAGCTTGGCCCCGTTGGACGTCTCGGCGTGGGAAAAACTGTTTTTT. V usage is TRBV5-1 and J usage is TRBJ1-4, with unresolved D. Trimming stripped 0 bases from V and 8 bases from J, with 23 bases between. Germline values: CDR1 SGHRS, CDR2 YFSETQ. CDR3 size: 18 residues.